This paragraph reports one TCR beta chain. Antigen: not known. One entry per CDR3 protein, called by TCRdb with MiXCR from the RACE reads. The table includes about 160,000 distinct CDR3 sequences, about a quarter detected once. The data are from a study of human T cells and chemical hapten exposure. The overall study: Patients, chiefly female, had alopecia areata, totalis or universalis. General study findings and limits: The formation of large CDR3 similarity clusters by expanded TCRs significantly exceeded that of controls. TCRs exceeding 1 in 1000 frequency stayed unchanged with DPC sensitization.

Germline V gene data show CDR1 as SGHTA and CDR2 as FQGNSA. V was clipped by 5 bases and J by 0 bases, with 16 bases between them. The CDR3 has 16 amino acids. Time point meaning: patch test 3, about 24 weeks after DPC sensitization. Treatment denoted: therapeutic diphenylcyclopropenone sensitization with weekly scalp DPC. The receptor's source is a woman between 18 and 30 years old with alopecia areata. Some clones in this sample may be carry-over from other donors' samples. Sequences were derived from whole blood, sampled in connection with sensitization to the hapten diphenylcyclopropenone (DPC). The chain recombines TRBV7-2 with TRBJ1-2; D gene uncertain. In DNA, the CDR3 is TGTGCCAGCAGCCCTTACGGACCCCCCTCTAACTATGGCTACACCTTC. Protein product: CASSPYGPPSNYGYTF.